These 24 T cell receptor beta chains originate from one sample sequenced in a study of neoadjuvant nivolumab and ipilimumab in lung cancer. The assay was immunoSEQ multiplex PCR, and TCRdb's table has in-frame clones only and misses some. The profile shows some 9,700 clones, roughly 80% of them singletons. Sequenced here: tumor tissue, sampled after neoadjuvant nivolumab, alone or with ipilimumab, at or shortly before surgery. Source of these receptors: an adult with non-small cell lung cancer. Some clones in this sample may be carry-over from other donors' samples.

This sequence joins TRBV11-2 and TRBJ2-1; maybe TRBD1 (7 bases). Per the germline V gene, CDR1 is SGHAT and CDR2 is FQNNGV. V lost 5 bases, J lost 8 bases, and 19 bases lay in between. This CDR3 region has 15 residues. The CDR3 reads CASSLGGSGGHEQFF. As DNA, the CDR3 is TGTGCCAGCAGCCTCGGTGGGTCAGGGGGGCATGAGCAGTTCTTC.

The chain uses TRBV6-6 and TRBJ2-7; 9 positions agree with TRBD1. The CDR3 contains 15 residues. Germline assignment: CDR1 MNHNY and CDR2 SVGAGI (reference sequence). The junction had 8 bases not matched to a gene; V was cut back by 5 bases and J by 3 bases. The CDR3 nucleotides are TGTGCCAGCAGTCCTTACCCGGGACAGGGCTACGAGCAGTACTTC. Translation: CASSPYPGQGYEQYF.

This clone appeared a few times. The CDR3 loop reads CAISPAGESGKLFF. DNA of the CDR3: TGTGCCATCAGCCCGGCCGGGGAATCGGGAAAACTGTTTTTT. This sequence joins TRBV10-3 and TRBJ1-4, with D uncertain. The V end was cut by 6 bases, the J end by 10 bases, with 18 bases between. The CDR3 has 14 amino acids. Germline V lookup: CDR1 ENHRY, CDR2 SYGVKD.

V gene TRBV4-2 combines with J gene TRBJ2-7; 7 nucleotides align to TRBD1. J was trimmed by 2 bases and V by 1 base; bases with no gene match: 2. The CDR3 contains 14 residues. Germline V gives CDR1 LGHNA, CDR2 YNFKEQ. The CDR3 is CASSQGTGPYEQYF. In DNA form, the CDR3 reads TGTGCCAGCAGCCAAGGGACAGGACCCTACGAGCAGTACTTC.

This clone has only a few counts. The chain combines TRBV4-2 with TRBJ1-2; D perhaps matches TRBD1 (5 bases). CDR1 and CDR2 (germline): LGHNA, YNFKEQ. V lost 7 bases, J lost 5 bases, and 20 bases lay in between. The CDR3 sequence is 15 residues long. DNA for the CDR3: TGTGCCAGCACCCGGACAACAGGACAAGAATATGGCTACACCTTC. It is translated as CASTRTTGQEYGYTF.

The rearrangement uses TRBV2 and TRBJ2-7, with D uncertain. V lost 7 bases and J lost 6, with 10 bases in between. This CDR3 contains 11 residues. Per the germline V gene, CDR1 is SNHLY and CDR2 is FYNNEI. CDR3 bases: TGTGCCAGCACGGGTAGGACCGAGCAGTACTTC. This gives the protein CASTGRTEQYF.

This clone was seen a few times. The chain uses TRBV5-6 and TRBJ2-7; D is possibly TRBD1 or TRBD2 (5 bases each). The CDR3 has 19 residues. V was cut by 0 bases and J by 3 bases, with 25 bases left in between. Germline-derived CDR1 and CDR2 are SGHDT and YYEEEE. Here the CDR3 reads CASSLARLLGAENDYEQYF. The CDR3 nucleotides are TGTGCCAGCAGCTTGGCCCGACTTCTCGGGGCAGAAAACGACTACGAGCAGTACTTC.

The V call is TRBV11-2, the J call TRBJ2-1; D not resolved. Germline V gives CDR1 SGHAT, CDR2 FQNNGV. Trimming left V 5 bases short and J 5 bases short, with 10 bases between. This CDR3 region has 13 residues. As DNA, the CDR3 is TGTGCCAGCAGCCCCACGCTGAACAATGAGCAGTTCTTC. Protein: CASSPTLNNEQFF. Using reference TRBV11-2 and TRBJ2-1 for the parts outside the CDR3, the full variable domain is EAGVAQSPRYKIIEKRQSVAFWCNPISGHATLYWYQQILGQGPKLLIQFQNNGVVDDSQLPKDRFSAERLKGVDSTLKIQPAKLEDSAVYLCASSPTLNNEQFFGPGTRLTVL.

The chain has TRBV9 and TRBJ1-6; weak D call: TRBD1 (6 bases). Germline CDR1 is SGDLS and CDR2 is YYNGEE. Trimming removed 4 bases from V and 8 bases from J, with 13 bases in between. CDR3 length: 14 amino acids. CDR3 sequence (DNA): TGTGCCAGCAGCTTACAGGGAGCCTATTCACCCCTCCACTTT. The encoded protein is CASSLQGAYSPLHF.

The V gene is TRBV15, the J gene TRBJ2-5, with 8 bases fitting TRBD2. CDR3 length equals 16 residues. CDR1 and CDR2 (germline): LNHNV, YYDKDF (reference sequence). Losses at the gene ends were 2 bases for V and 2 bases for J; bases not matched to a gene: 7. The CDR3 loop is CATSRHPGGKQETQYF. CDR3 sequence (DNA): TGTGCCACCAGCAGACACCCGGGGGGGAAACAAGAGACCCAGTACTTC.

This clone was recorded a few times. The rearrangement joins TRBV27 to TRBJ1-2; possibly TRBD1 for D (5 bases). CDR1 is MNHEY and CDR2 is SMNVEV in the germline V gene (reference sequence). This CDR3 has 13 residues. The V end was cut by 6 bases, the J end by 5 bases, with 13 bases between. The CDR3 coding sequence is TGTGCCAGCAGACTCCAACAGGATTATGGCTACACCTTC. Protein product: CASRLQQDYGYTF.

Only one count was recorded for this clone. The chain has TRBV7-8 and TRBJ2-1; 16 nucleotides match TRBD2. Germline CDR1 SGHVS, CDR2 FQNEAQ. The trim removed 0 bases at V and 6 bases at J, leaving 5 bases unmatched. The CDR3 is made up of 18 amino acids. For the CDR3, the DNA is TGTGCCAGCAGCTTAGCCGCCGGGACTAGCGGGAGGGGCAATGAGCAGTTCTTC. Translating gives CASSLAAGTSGRGNEQFF.

This clone has just one count. This sequence joins TRBV25-1 and TRBJ1-3, with 9 bases identical to TRBD1. Trimming at V came to 8 bases and at J to 1 base, leaving 6 bases not matched to a gene. The CDR3 has 15 residues. CDR1 and CDR2 (germline): MGHDK, SYGVNS. The CDR3 sequence: CASGKDRGSGNTIYF. The CDR3 nucleotides are TGTGCCAGCGGGAAGGACAGGGGTTCTGGAAACACCATATATTTT.

This chain uses TRBV10-3 with TRBJ2-7; 7 nucleotides match TRBD2. Germline V gene sequence: CDR1 ENHRY, CDR2 SYGVKD. The CDR3 runs to 14 residues. V was clipped by 2 bases and J by 3 bases; unmatched bases: 4. This CDR3 reads CAISEETSIYEQYF. In DNA form, the CDR3 reads TGTGCCATCAGTGAGGAGACTAGCATCTACGAGCAGTACTTC.

V usage is TRBV6-5 and J usage is TRBJ2-1; possible D gene TRBD2, 5 bases. Per germline, CDR1 MNHEY and CDR2 SVGAGI. This CDR3 is 11 amino acids long. The V gene lost 8 bases and the J gene lost 7 bases, with 9 bases spanning the gap. The CDR3 DNA is TGTGCCAGCGGGCCGGGAAATGAGCAGTTCTTC. Translation gives CASGPGNEQFF.

The chain employs TRBV10-3 and TRBJ1-5; TRBD1 matches 12 bases. Germline lookup yields CDR1 ENHRY and CDR2 SYGVKD. V lost 4 bases, J lost 6 bases, and 4 bases stayed unmatched. This CDR3 has 15 amino acids. The CDR3 spells CAISGGQGAAQPQHF. The CDR3 bases are TGTGCCATCAGTGGGGGACAGGGGGCCGCTCAGCCCCAGCATTTT.

The chain has TRBV5-1 and TRBJ2-7; weak D call: TRBD1 (6 bases). V lost 4 bases and J lost 1, with 12 bases in between. The CDR3 is 14 residues long. The germline V gene encodes CDR1 SGHRS and CDR2 YFSETQ. Here the CDR3 DNA reads TGCGCCAGCAGCCGGGACACCAATTCCTACGAGCAGTACTTC. Translation: CASSRDTNSYEQYF.

The chain links TRBV25-1 to TRBJ2-3; TRBD2 might be the D (6 bases). The germline CDR1 and CDR2 sequences are MGHDK and SYGVNS. Trimming removed 1 base at V and 10 bases at J, with 12 bases between. This CDR3 has 13 residues. CDR3 nucleotide sequence: TGTGCCAGCAGTGAATTTTTGCGGGGTTCGCAGTATTTT. As protein: CASSEFLRGSQYF.

The V gene is TRBV5-1, the J gene TRBJ2-7, with 7 bases identical to TRBD1. CDR1 and CDR2 from the germline V gene are SGHRS and YFSETQ. V was clipped by 3 bases and J by 2 bases; unmatched bases: 11. The CDR3 length is 16 residues. The CDR3 DNA is TGCGCCAGCAGCTGGACCGGACAGGAACGAACCTACGAGCAGTACTTC. Translation: CASSWTGQERTYEQYF. Together with reference TRBV5-1 and TRBJ2-7, the CDR3 gives the full variable domain: KAGVTQTPRYLIKTRGQQVTLSCSPISGHRSVSWYQQTPGQGLQFLFEYFSETQRNKGNFPGRFSGRQFSNSRSEMNVSTLELGDSALYLCASSWTGQERTYEQYFGPGTRLTVT.

The V and J genes are TRBV10-3 and TRBJ2-5, with TRBD2 identical over 11 bases. This CDR3 contains 16 residues. Germline V gene sequence: CDR1 ENHRY, CDR2 SYGVKD. V was pared by 0 bases and J by 1 base, with 1 base of the junction left unmatched. The CDR3 DNA sequence: TGTGCCATCAGTGAGTCCGGGACTAGCGGCCAAGAGACCCAGTACTTC. As protein: CAISESGTSGQETQYF.

The V gene is TRBV6-5, the J gene TRBJ2-5, with D perhaps matching TRBD1 (5 bases). V was pared by 6 bases and J by 5 bases, with 10 bases between. The CDR3 loop spans 12 amino acids. Germline CDR1 is MNHEY and CDR2 is SVGAGI. In DNA, the CDR3 is TGTGCCAGCAGCCCAGGGTGGGAGACCCAGTACTTC. It encodes CASSPGWETQYF.

J is TRBJ2-2 and V is TRBV18; tentative D call: TRBD2 (5 bases). Germline V gives CDR1 KGHSH, CDR2 LQKENI. The V and J ends lost 3 bases and 0 bases respectively, with 8 bases between them. The CDR3 runs 15 residues. The CDR3 region is CASSPGASNTGELFF. CDR3 sequence (DNA): TGTGCCAGCTCACCGGGAGCCTCGAACACCGGGGAGCTGTTTTTT.

In this sample, this clone turned up a few times. The J gene is TRBJ1-1, the V gene TRBV7-3; maybe TRBD1 (5 bases). The CDR3 is 13 amino acids. The V gene's germline CDR1 is SGHTA and CDR2 FQGTGA. V lost 5 bases and J lost 2, with 9 bases in between. CDR3: CASSPDINTEAFF. In nucleotides, the CDR3 is TGTGCCAGCAGCCCGGACATAAACACTGAAGCTTTCTTT.

In its sample, this clone was seen once. The V call is TRBV29-1, the J call TRBJ1-1; unclear D gene. V shed 5 bases and J shed 4 bases, with 20 bases lying between them. Germline lookup yields CDR1 SQVTM and CDR2 ANQGSEA. The CDR3 is made up of 15 amino acids. This chain's CDR3 is CSVKAGEGPVTEAFF. The CDR3 DNA reads TGCAGCGTTAAGGCTGGGGAAGGGCCGGTCACTGAAGCTTTCTTT.